This T cell receptor (beta chain) was recorded in a study of blood T cell repertoires in COVID-19 (dated by TCRdb to 2020 to 2021). Study-level background: Collaborator samples came from the United States, Italy and Spain and covered acute and convalescent phases of COVID-19. The material from the prospective study consisted of cDNA or gDNA derived from T cells, B-cell-depleted T cells, or PBMCs. Subjects who had been exposed to COVID-19, were actively infected with it, or had recovered from it provided the deeply sampled blood TCRbeta repertoires that made up the dataset. The repertoires were released in a freely available public database intended as a resource for research on the immune response to SARS-CoV-2. Samples were obtained from the ongoing ImmuneRACE study (first 160 participants) and from 1,254 subjects provided by 6 global collaborators. A de-identified subject ID, COVID-19 status, age in years and sex were almost always included in the sample metadata. HLA class I and class II types, where available, came from metadata supplied by the sample provider rather than from assay-based typing.

Per the germline V gene (reference sequence), SGHNT is the CDR1 and YYREEE is the CDR2. V ends up 0 bases short and J 1 base short, with an unmatched junction base count of 1. The CDR3 holds 15 amino acids from the cysteine to the phenylalanine. The entry retains the CDR3 DNA only, 45 bases that are in frame from base 1. About this clone: What this receptor recognizes is not known. Per-base quality was not reported, and no clone a single base away is much larger than it. The sample has other DNA sequences that encode this CDR3 too.

The immunoSEQ Assay, a bias-controlled multiplex PCR, was used to amplify TCRbeta CDR3 regions from genomic DNA. Per the original workflow: The number of nucleated cells in each sample was estimated from the amplification of reference gene primers within the assay. To quantify the absolute abundance of each unique TCRbeta CDR3 rearrangement, sequence reads were collapsed and filtered. For each sample, productive Simpson clonality was calculated as the square root of Simpson's diversity index across productive rearrangements. Here the immuneACCESS table is served through TCRdb, limited to in-frame sequences with V and J called. Missing clones are a known gap in these copies; in checked studies unresolved V genes cover under half, and the rest lacks a known reason. The V and J calls and clone size are taken from that table; D and trimming were inferred from the DNA. The sample records 140,000 to 150,000 clones, around 89% of which are singletons. The ten largest clones represent roughly 2.9% of the sample.

The research as a whole found: How much clinical and demographic metadata was included differed by source and by participant, and the metadata was provided uncurated.

Each collaborating institution followed its own protocols to collect whole blood in K2EDTA tubes. For TCRbeta analysis, collaborators shipped samples as frozen whole blood, isolated PBMCs, or DNA extracted from either of those sample types. What was sequenced was peripheral blood. The TCR was taken from a man in his fifties or sixties with active or convalescent COVID-19. The sequence is built from TRBV5-4 and TRBJ2-3, and 8 junction bases match TRBD2. This receptor has the CDR3 CASSLVTSGTDTQYF. The DNA reads as follows: TGTGCCAGCAGCTTGGTGACTAGCGGCACAGATACGCAGTATTTT.